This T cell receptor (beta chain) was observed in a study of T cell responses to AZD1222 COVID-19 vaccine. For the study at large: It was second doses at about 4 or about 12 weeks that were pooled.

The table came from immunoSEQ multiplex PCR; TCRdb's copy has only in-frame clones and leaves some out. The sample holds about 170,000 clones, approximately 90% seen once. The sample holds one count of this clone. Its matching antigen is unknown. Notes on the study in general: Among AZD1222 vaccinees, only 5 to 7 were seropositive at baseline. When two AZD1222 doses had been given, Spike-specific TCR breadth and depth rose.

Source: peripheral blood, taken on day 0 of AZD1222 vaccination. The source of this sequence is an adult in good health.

Here the CDR3 reads CASSGARNSGNTIYF. DNA of the CDR3: TGTGCCAGCAGTGGGGCACGTAACTCTGGAAACACCATATATTTT. This rearrangement joins TRBV2 to TRBJ1-3, with D unclear. The CDR3 spans 15 residues. Trimming cost V 4 bases and J 0 bases, with 10 bases left between them. From germline, CDR1 is SNHLY and CDR2 FYNNEI.